A single sample is the source of the 18 T cell receptor beta chains below, sequenced in a study of T cells in women clearing cervical HPV infection. Clones were read by immunoSEQ multiplex PCR, and TCRdb kept only the in-frame ones, dropping some. The sample data list some 20,000 clones. Sequencing input: blood buffy coat. The receptors originated from a woman between 18 and 70 years old with a cervical HPV16 infection that either progressed to CIN3+ or cleared (not recorded which).

With regard to this clone: The read terminates 3 residues before the CDR3 end, so the remaining end is supplied by the germline J gene. This sequence joins TRBV30 and TRBJ2-4; D might be TRBD2 (5 bases). Looked up from germline, CDR1 is GTSNPN and CDR2 is SVGIG (reference sequence). This CDR3 has 11 residues. CDR3 sequence: CAWTADYGQYF. Incomplete CDR3 DNA: TGTGCCTGGACAGCTGACTATGGT.

To note about this clone: The CDR3 end lies 3 residues beyond the end of the read and is filled in from the germline J gene. The genes are TRBV7-2 and TRBJ2-6; weak D call: TRBD1 (5 bases). Germline CDR1 is SGHTA and CDR2 is FQGNSA. The CDR3 contains 15 residues. V lost 5 bases, J lost 0 bases, and 8 bases lay in between. The CDR3 region is CASSPRVSGANVLTF. The part of the CDR3 DNA that was read is TGTGCCAGCAGCCCCAGGGTCTCTGGGGCCAACGTC.

For this clone: The read ends 3 residues before the CDR3 terminus; that terminus is restored from the germline J gene. This rearrangement joins TRBV6-4 to TRBJ2-3, with 10 bases aligning to TRBD2. The CDR3 consists of 15 residues. Germline CDR1 and CDR2: MRHNA and SNTAGT. V lost 0 bases and J lost 4; bases outside the gene matches: 1. The sequenced part of the CDR3 DNA is TGTGCCAGCAGTGACTCTAGCGGGGGGTCAGATACG. This encodes CASSDSSGGSDT. In full, the CDR3 is CASSDSSGGSDTQYF.

Comments on this clone: The DNA ends 3 residues before the CDR3 does, and the rest of the CDR3 is filled in from the germline J gene. The chain links TRBV20-1 to TRBJ1-5, with D maybe TRBD1 (6 bases). Germline CDR1 reads DFQATT; CDR2 reads SNEGSKA (reference sequence). V was trimmed by 4 bases and J by 2 bases, leaving 15 bases between them. CDR3 length equals 15 residues. CDR3 DNA, as far as it was read: TGCAGTGCTACCCCTATGGACAGAGGCAATCAGCCC. As protein: CSATPMDRGNQP. The entire CDR3 protein is CSATPMDRGNQPQHF.

About this clone: The CDR3 extends 3 residues past the end of the read, so its final part is completed from the germline J gene. V is TRBV19 and J is TRBJ2-4, with 10 bases that match TRBD2. The CDR3 has 13 residues. Germline V CDR1 and CDR2: LNHDA, SQIVND (reference sequence). The CDR3 sequence: CATTTIAGGPQYF. Partial CDR3 DNA: TGTGCCACCACCACTATAGCGGGGGGCCCT.

Of note for this clone: The missing CDR3 end, 3 residues past where the read stops, is filled in from the germline J gene. This chain connects TRBV24-1 to TRBJ2-2, with 9 bases aligning to TRBD2. With V trimmed by 0 bases and J by 0 bases, 1 base remained unmatched. The CDR3 totals 17 residues. Per the germline V gene, CDR1 is KGHDR and CDR2 is SFDVKD. CDR3 protein: CATSDLKRGANTGELFF. The part of the CDR3 DNA that was read is TGTGCCACCAGTGATTTGAAGCGGGGGGCGAACACCGGGGAG.

About this clone itself: The read finishes 3 residues shy of the CDR3 end, and the germline J gene is used to complete it. The genes are TRBV18 and TRBJ2-3; TRBD1 aligns across 7 bases. The CDR3 extends over 14 amino acids. Per germline, CDR1 KGHSH and CDR2 LQKENI. V dropped 2 bases and J dropped 3; count of bases not matched to a gene: 2. The part of the CDR3 DNA that was read is TGTGCCAGCTCACCAACAGGGGAAACAGATACG. Translating gives CASSPTGETDT. The complete CDR3 reads CASSPTGETDTQYF.

About this clone itself: The read gets to within 3 residues of the CDR3 end, and the germline J gene fills in the rest. V usage is TRBV9 and J usage is TRBJ2-3, with a tentative D call TRBD1 (8 bases). Trimming took off 4 bases at V and 0 bases at J, with 12 bases between the two ends. Germline CDR1 reads SGDLS; CDR2 reads YYNGEE. This CDR3 is built from 15 residues. The CDR3 sequence is CASSTGGVSTDTQYF. The CDR3 DNA, read in part, is TGTGCCAGCAGCACAGGGGGGGTGAGCACAGATACG.

A note on this clone: The read ends 3 residues before the CDR3 terminus; that terminus is restored from the germline J gene. The chain couples TRBV11-2 to TRBJ1-3; no clear D gene. V was shortened by 0 bases and J by 2 bases, with 5 bases between the two germline ends. CDR3 length equals 14 residues. Germline values: CDR1 SGHAT, CDR2 FQNNGV. Partial CDR3 DNA: TGTGCCAGCAGCTTAGAGACACCTGGAAACACC. This sequence encodes CASSLETPGNT. The full CDR3 sequence reads CASSLETPGNTIYF.

In the case of this clone: The missing CDR3 end, 3 residues past where the read stops, is filled in from the germline J gene. The chain has TRBV30 and TRBJ2-1, with 9 bases that match TRBD2. After removal of 0 bases from V and 9 bases from J, the junction contained 9 bases not matched to a gene. The CDR3 has 15 residues. Per the germline V gene, CDR1 is GTSNPN and CDR2 is SVGIG (reference sequence). The CDR3 sequence: CAWSVSGGGGIEQFF. The part of the CDR3 DNA that was read is TGTGCCTGGAGTGTCTCCGGCGGGGGGGGTATTGAG.

The sequenced part of the CDR3 DNA is TGCAGCGTTGAGAGGGAGGGGGCAGCTTATGGC. Protein: CSVEREGAAYG. The whole CDR3 region reads CSVEREGAAYGYTF. The V call is TRBV29-1, the J call TRBJ1-2; 7 nucleotides line up with TRBD1. The read falls 3 residues short of the CDR3 end, and the missing part is taken from the germline J gene. The CDR3 consists of 14 residues. Germline V CDR1 and CDR2: SQVTM, ANQGSEA. V gave up 3 bases and J gave up 5 bases; unmatched junction bases: 9. Using reference TRBV29-1 and TRBJ1-2 for the parts outside the CDR3, the full variable domain is SAVISQKPSRDICQRGTSLTIQCQVDSQVTMMFWYRQQPGQSLTLIATANQGSEATYESGFVIDKFPISRPNLTFSTLTVSNMSPEDSSIYLCSVEREGAAYGYTFGSGTRLTVV.

In regard to this clone: Read sequence stops 3 residues before the CDR3 end, and the germline J gene provides the missing end. Other DNA sequences in this sample translate to the same CDR3. This rearrangement joins TRBV6-2 or TRBV6-3 to TRBJ1-6; a possible D gene is TRBD1 (6 bases). The CDR3 runs to 14 residues. V was pared by 6 bases and J by 6 bases, with 12 bases between. Germline V CDR1 and CDR2: MNHEY, SVGEGT. CDR3 bases read: TGTGCCAGCAGCACGGGGACATTTAATTCACCC. Its protein product is CASSTGTFNSP. The entire CDR3 protein is CASSTGTFNSPLHF.

Regarding this clone: The read stops 3 residues short of the end of the CDR3; the missing end is completed from the germline J gene. V and J are TRBV5-1 and TRBJ2-3; D is perhaps TRBD2 (6 bases). CDR1 is SGHRS, CDR2 YFSETQ, per germline. There are 16 residues in the CDR3. The V end was cut by 4 bases, the J end by 5 bases, with 20 bases between. CDR3 region: CASSGDWPRVGDTQYF. The part of the CDR3 DNA that was read is TGCGCCAGCAGCGGGGACTGGCCCCGGGTGGGAGATACG.

With respect to this clone: The CDR3 end lies 3 residues beyond the end of the read and is filled in from the germline J gene. The genes are TRBV5-4 and TRBJ1-5; the match to TRBD1 covers 8 bases. J lost 4 bases, V lost 1 base, and 1 base had no gene match. This CDR3 region has 14 residues. CDR1 and CDR2 (germline): SGHNT, YYREEE (reference sequence). CDR3 in amino acids: CASSLTGGNQPQHF. Partial CDR3 DNA: TGTGCCAGCAGCTTGACAGGGGGGAATCAGCCC.

By frequency, this clone is medium-sized (0.01 to 0.1%). With the read ending 3 residues before the CDR3 end, the germline J gene is used to fill in that end. J is TRBJ2-5 and V is TRBV6-2 or TRBV6-3; 7 bases fit TRBD1. The CDR3 has 14 residues. The trim removed 6 bases at V and 5 bases at J, leaving 9 bases unmatched. Germline V gene lookup returns CDR1 MNHEY and CDR2 SVGEGT. CDR3 protein: CASRITGVRETQYF. CDR3 DNA (partial): TGTGCCAGCAGGATTACAGGGGTCCGGGAGACC.

Concerning this clone itself: Read sequence stops 3 residues before the CDR3 end, and the germline J gene provides the missing end. The rearrangement links TRBV10-3 to TRBJ1-6, with 9 bases matching TRBD1. Per the germline V gene, CDR1 is ENHRY and CDR2 is SYGVKD. CDR3 length equals 17 residues. V shed 3 bases and J 9 bases; nucleotides not matched to a gene: 12. CDR3 residues: CAISEVPGQGTGSPLHF. CDR3 bases read: TGTGCCATCAGTGAAGTCCCGGGACAGGGAACGGGTTCACCC.

Concerning this clone: The read halts 3 residues ahead of the CDR3 end, with the missing end drawn from the germline J gene. This sequence joins TRBV6-1 and TRBJ1-2; D is unclear. CDR1 and CDR2 (germline): MNHNS, SASEGT. This CDR3 is built from 13 residues. The CDR3 reads CASSDLDNYDYTF. The CDR3 DNA, read in part, is TGTGCCAGCAGTGATCTCGATAACTACGAC.

A note on this clone: The CDR3 end is not reached by the read, which stops 3 residues before it; the germline J gene fills it in. The gene calls are TRBV5-6 and TRBJ2-7; TRBD1 matches 8 bases. Germline values: CDR1 SGHDT, CDR2 YYEEEE. The CDR3 sequence is 15 residues long. J gave up 0 bases and V 4 bases, and 6 bases lay outside the gene matches. The part of the CDR3 DNA that was read is TGTGCCAGCAGCCGGGGACAGGACAGCTCCTACGAG. Its protein is CASSRGQDSSYE. The complete CDR3 protein is CASSRGQDSSYEQYF.